This entry lists 25 T cell receptor beta chains sequenced from one sample in a study of T-cell memory formation after mild COVID-19. One entry per CDR3 protein, called by TCRdb with MiXCR from the 5' RACE reads. The repertoire holds fewer than 250,000 distinct CDR3 sequences, with around 26% as singletons. The sequencing sample was made of PBMCs or a T cell subset sorted from them (not recorded which). The receptors were sampled from an adult woman who had mild COVID-19 (a few samples of this study predate the infection). Cell type and time point are not known.

This clonotype was seen a few times. This chain connects TRBV4-2 to TRBJ2-5; D uncertain. CDR3 length: 15 amino acids. Germline V CDR1 and CDR2: LGHNA, YNFKEQ. Trimming cost V 0 bases and J 4 bases, with 12 bases left between them. CDR3 nucleotides: TGTGCCAGCAGCCAAGATGGAGTTGTTGGAGAGACCCAGTACTTC. This translates into CASSQDGVVGETQYF.

This clonotype has just a few counts. This chain uses TRBV12-3 or TRBV12-4 with TRBJ2-5, with D possibly TRBD1 on 6 matching bases. V lost 1 base, J lost 5 bases, and 11 bases lay in between. The CDR3 contains 14 residues. The CDR3 reads CASSLGSGEETQYF. The CDR3 DNA reads TGTGCCAGCAGTTTAGGGTCAGGGGAGGAGACCCAGTACTTC.

This clonotype has only a few counts. The chain employs TRBV7-2 and TRBJ2-7; 10 bases map to TRBD1. There are 14 residues in the CDR3. V trimming: 4 bases; J trimming: 6 bases; junction bases outside the gene matches: 6. Germline lookup yields CDR1 SGHTA and CDR2 FQGNSA. CDR3 DNA: TGTGCCAGCAGCTGGGGACAGGGGAATCGCGAGCAGTACTTC. It specifies CASSWGQGNREQYF. Full variable domain (remainder filled in from reference TRBV7-2 and TRBJ2-7): GAGVSQSPSNKVTEKGKDVELRCDPISGHTALYWYRQSLGQGLEFLIYFQGNSAPDKSGLPSDRFSAERTGGSVSTLTIQRTQQEDSAVYLCASSWGQGNREQYFGPGTRLTVT.

The chain uses TRBV24-1 and TRBJ1-5; D not resolved. The germline gives CDR1 KGHDR, CDR2 SFDVKD. The CDR3 is 15 residues long. Trimming left V 4 bases short and J 7 bases short, with 16 bases between. CDR3 sequence reads: CATSDSREGGQPQHF. DNA for the CDR3: TGTGCCACCAGTGACTCCCGGGAGGGAGGACAGCCCCAGCATTTT.

This clonotype was observed a few times. The chain joins TRBV5-1 to TRBJ1-1; TRBD1 matches at 9 bases. With V trimmed by 4 bases and J by 4 bases, 8 bases remained unmatched. The CDR3 totals 15 residues. The germline V gene encodes CDR1 SGHRS and CDR2 YFSETQ. The CDR3 protein is CASSADRGGFTEAFF. CDR3 DNA: TGCGCCAGCAGCGCGGACAGGGGAGGGTTCACTGAAGCTTTCTTT.

The chain links TRBV29-1 to TRBJ2-3; D is undetermined. CDR3 length: 13 residues. Germline V gene sequence: CDR1 SQVTM, CDR2 ANQGSEA. Trimming took 2 bases from V and 4 from J, leaving 10 bases between them. In nucleotides, the CDR3 is TGCAGCGTTGAAAGTAGCCGTGCAGATACGCAGTATTTT. Protein product: CSVESSRADTQYF.

This clonotype appeared many times. The rearrangement joins TRBV7-9 to TRBJ2-1; TRBD2 aligns across 13 bases. The CDR3 extends over 16 amino acids. Germline-derived CDR1 and CDR2 are SEHNR and FQNEAQ (reference sequence). Trimming cost V 5 bases and J 9 bases; bases outside gene matches: 10. Written as DNA, the CDR3 is TGTGCCAGCAGCCCTAGGACTAGCGGGGGCGGCGTTGAGCAGTTCTTC. Amino acids: CASSPRTSGGGVEQFF.

This sequence joins TRBV9 and TRBJ2-7, with no clear D. The V gene lost 0 bases and the J gene lost 0 bases, with 10 bases spanning the gap. Germline CDR1 SGDLS, CDR2 YYNGEE. The CDR3 has 15 residues. Here the CDR3 reads CASSVGSRNSYEQYF. The DNA for the CDR3 is TGTGCCAGCAGCGTAGGGTCACGGAACTCCTACGAGCAGTACTTC.

This clonotype was observed many times. V gene TRBV27 combines with J gene TRBJ1-2, with a tentative D call TRBD1 (5 bases). This CDR3 is built from 18 residues. Between the trimmed V and J ends, which lost 4 bases and 1 base, there was a span of 22 bases. Germline CDR1 MNHEY, CDR2 SMNVEV (reference sequence). The CDR3 here is CASSSLLGRWFLNYGYTF. In DNA, the CDR3 is TGTGCCAGCAGTTCACTTTTGGGACGTTGGTTTCTTAACTATGGCTACACCTTC.

This clonotype was seen more than once but under ten times. V is TRBV12-3 or TRBV12-4 and J is TRBJ2-1; 10 bases fit TRBD2. There are 16 residues in the CDR3. Trimming cost V 2 bases and J 2 bases; bases outside gene matches: 3. The CDR3 coding sequence is TGTGCCAGCAGTTTACCCCTAGCGGGAGCCTACAATGAGCAGTTCTTC. It specifies CASSLPLAGAYNEQFF.

This chain uses TRBV20-1 with TRBJ2-7; TRBD2 might be the D (5 bases). With 1 base removed from V and 2 bases from J, the gap between germline ends came to 12 bases. The V gene's germline CDR1 is DFQATT and CDR2 SNEGSKA (reference sequence). The CDR3 is 14 residues long. The CDR3 loop is CSARVASGTYEQYF. The CDR3 coding sequence is TGCAGTGCTAGAGTGGCCTCGGGGACCTACGAGCAGTACTTC.

The rearrangement joins TRBV7-9 to TRBJ2-2, with D possibly being TRBD2 (5 bases). The CDR3 runs 15 residues. V lost 1 base, J lost 2 bases, and 8 bases lay in between. CDR1 and CDR2 from the germline V gene are SEHNR and FQNEAQ (reference sequence). CDR3 amino acids: CASSLVPSNTGELFF. The CDR3 DNA reads as TGTGCCAGCAGCTTAGTGCCTAGCAACACCGGGGAGCTGTTTTTT. The whole variable domain, filled in from reference TRBV7-9 and TRBJ2-2, reads DTGVSQNPRHKITKRGQNVTFRCDPISEHNRLYWYRQTLGQGPEFLTYFQNEAQLEKSRLLSDRFSAERPKGSFSTLEIQRTEQGDSAMYLCASSLVPSNTGELFFGEGSRLTVL.

There are a few counts of this clonotype. The DNA of the CDR3 is TGTGCCAGCGGGGGGGGACCTTACAATGAGCAGTTCTTC. Amino acid sequence: CASGGGPYNEQFF. The gene calls are TRBV9 and TRBJ2-1; 7 bases are a match to TRBD2. V trimming: 7 bases; J trimming: 4 bases; junction bases outside the gene matches: 5. The germline gives CDR1 SGDLS, CDR2 YYNGEE. This CDR3 is built from 13 residues.

V is TRBV12-3 or TRBV12-4 and J is TRBJ2-3, with D perhaps matching TRBD2 (6 bases). This CDR3 has 15 residues. The V gene lost 6 bases and the J gene lost 1 base, with 14 bases spanning the gap. CDR3 sequence reads: CASRYGLPGTDTQYF. The CDR3 DNA reads TGTGCCAGCAGGTACGGACTACCGGGCACAGATACGCAGTATTTT.

This chain connects TRBV10-3 to TRBJ1-1; TRBD1 matches 8 bases. This CDR3 has 14 amino acids. CDR1 is ENHRY, CDR2 SYGVKD, per germline. Trimming removed 5 bases from V and 1 base from J; junction bases left unmatched: 3. CDR3 coding DNA: TGTGCCATCAGTTTCGGACAGGGGAACACTGAAGCTTTCTTT. This encodes CAISFGQGNTEAFF.

The chain is built from TRBV24-1 and TRBJ2-3, with 10 bases identical to TRBD1. The J segment lost 4 bases and the V segment lost 3 bases, leaving 6 bases of the junction unmatched. Germline lookup yields CDR1 KGHDR and CDR2 SFDVKD. The CDR3 covers 16 residues. This chain's CDR3 is CATSDPGTGEADTQYF. The CDR3 coding sequence is TGTGCCACCAGTGATCCCGGGACAGGGGAAGCAGATACGCAGTATTTT.

Only a few counts were recorded for this clonotype. The chain employs TRBV4-3 and TRBJ2-1, with TRBD2 as a possible D gene (5 bases). Trimming took 0 bases from V and 2 from J, leaving 11 bases between them. The CDR3 is made up of 16 amino acids. Germline V lookup: CDR1 LGHNA, CDR2 YSLEER. In nucleotides, the CDR3 is TGCGCCAGCAGCCAAGAGGTCAGCGGCCCCTACAATGAGCAGTTCTTC. This encodes CASSQEVSGPYNEQFF.

The V and J genes are TRBV2 and TRBJ2-1; 8 nucleotides line up with TRBD2. J lost 7 bases, V lost 2 bases, and 10 bases had no gene match. CDR1 and CDR2 from the germline V gene are SNHLY and FYNNEI. The CDR3 length is 16 residues. For the CDR3, the DNA is TGTGCCAGCAGTGAATATGGACCCCGGGAGGGGAATGAGCAGTTCTTC. Its protein product is CASSEYGPREGNEQFF.

The gene calls are TRBV6-6 and TRBJ2-3, with unresolved D. The CDR3 has 15 amino acids. Looked up from germline, CDR1 is MNHNY and CDR2 is SVGAGI (reference sequence). V was cut by 2 bases and J by 6 bases, with 15 bases left in between. The CDR3 spells CASSYPDKIIDTQYF. DNA for the CDR3: TGTGCCAGCAGTTACCCCGACAAGATCATCGATACGCAGTATTTT.

The rearrangement links TRBV2 to TRBJ1-2, with D hard to call. V lost 4 bases, J lost 8 bases, and 14 bases lay in between. There are 13 residues in the CDR3. CDR1 and CDR2 (germline): SNHLY, FYNNEI. The CDR3 sequence is CASSADQPQGYTF. Written as DNA, the CDR3 is TGTGCCAGCAGTGCAGACCAACCTCAAGGCTACACCTTC.

The V gene is TRBV6-1, the J gene TRBJ2-2, with D possibly being TRBD1 (5 bases). The germline V gene has CDR1 MNHNS and CDR2 SASEGT. The CDR3 is 15 residues long. As DNA, the CDR3 is TGTGCTGCAAGATGGGGCGAGATGAACACCGGGGAGCTGTTTTTT. Its translation is CAARWGEMNTGELFF.

This clonotype was detected a few times. J is TRBJ2-3 and V is TRBV6-4; D is possibly TRBD1 (5 bases). The germline CDR1 and CDR2 sequences are MRHNA and SNTAGT. CDR3 size: 16 residues. Trimming pared 0 bases from V and 4 bases from J, leaving 14 bases between. As DNA, the CDR3 is TGTGCCAGCAGTGACTCAGCAGGGTCAACAGCAGATACGCAGTATTTT. Translation gives CASSDSAGSTADTQYF.

This chain joins TRBV6-5 and TRBJ1-1; 8 positions match TRBD1. V lost 6 bases, J lost 6 bases, and 6 bases stayed unmatched. The CDR3 length is 13 residues. Germline V CDR1 and CDR2: MNHEY, SVGAGI. The CDR3 protein is CASRNRGGSEAFF. The CDR3 nucleotides read TGTGCCAGCAGAAACAGGGGGGGGTCTGAAGCTTTCTTT.

This clonotype showed up just a few times. The CDR3 protein is CSATGDYSDEQYF. The CDR3 region has the DNA TGCAGTGCCACCGGGGACTATAGTGACGAGCAGTACTTC. The chain couples TRBV20-1 to TRBJ2-7; 7 bases align to TRBD2. V was clipped by 6 bases and J by 5 bases; unmatched bases: 10. Germline loops: CDR1 DFQATT, CDR2 SNEGSKA (reference sequence). The CDR3 sequence is 13 residues long.

This sequence joins TRBV18 and TRBJ1-2, with 7 bases aligning to TRBD1. Germline CDR1 is KGHSH and CDR2 is LQKENI. The CDR3 has 13 amino acids. V lost 1 base and J lost 4; bases outside the gene matches: 0. The CDR3 nucleotides are TGTGCCAGCTCACCACGGACAGGCTATGGCTACACCTTC. Translated: CASSPRTGYGYTF. The whole variable domain, filled in from reference TRBV18 and TRBJ1-2, reads NAGVMQNPRHLVRRRGQEARLRCSPMKGHSHVYWYRQLPEEGLKFMVYLQKENIIDESGMPKERFSAEFPKEGPSILRIQQVVRGDSAAYFCASSPRTGYGYTFGSGTRLTVV.